These 2 T cell receptor beta chains came from one sample sequenced in a study of cytomegalovirus exposure and HLA in healthy donors. The repertoire was sequenced with immunoSEQ multiplex PCR; TCRdb's copy has only in-frame clones and lacks some. The sample contains 150,000 to 200,000 clones, approximately 80% of which appear only once. Sequences were obtained from PBMCs. These receptors originate from a man aged 30 to 39 in good health and CMV-seropositive.

This clone was recorded once. The chain is built from TRBV7-8 and TRBJ2-1; TRBD2 matches 7 bases. CDR1 and CDR2 (germline): SGHVS, FQNEAQ. This CDR3 has 14 amino acids. V shed 5 bases and J 0 bases; nucleotides not matched to a gene: 1. The CDR3 DNA is TGTGCCAGCAGCCGGGGGGTCTCCTACAATGAGCAGTTCTTC. It encodes CASSRGVSYNEQFF.

The rearrangement links TRBV2 to TRBJ1-5; D gene uncertain. CDR3 size: 12 residues. From germline, CDR1 is SNHLY and CDR2 FYNNEI. The V end lost 5 bases, the J end lost 2 bases, and 4 bases lay between the germline ends. CDR3 sequence (DNA): TGTGCCAGCAGTCGCGGCAATCAGCCCCAGCATTTT. This encodes CASSRGNQPQHF.